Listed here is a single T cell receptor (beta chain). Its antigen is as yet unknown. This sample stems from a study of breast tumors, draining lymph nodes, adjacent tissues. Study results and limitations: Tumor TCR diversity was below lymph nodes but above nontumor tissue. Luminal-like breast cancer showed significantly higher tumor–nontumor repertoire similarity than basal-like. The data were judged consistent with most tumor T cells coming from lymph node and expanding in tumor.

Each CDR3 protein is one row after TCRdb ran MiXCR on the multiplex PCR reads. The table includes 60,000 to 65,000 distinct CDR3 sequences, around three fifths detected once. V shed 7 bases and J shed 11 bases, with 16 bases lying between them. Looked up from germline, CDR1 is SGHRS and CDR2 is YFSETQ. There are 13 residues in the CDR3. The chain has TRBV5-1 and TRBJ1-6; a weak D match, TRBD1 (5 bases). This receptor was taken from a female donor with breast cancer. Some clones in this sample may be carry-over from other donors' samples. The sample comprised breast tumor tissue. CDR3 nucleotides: TGCGCCAGCCCCACGGGGCGGCCCGCACCCCTCCACTTT. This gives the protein CASPTGRPAPLHF.